This T cell receptor (beta chain) originates from a study of cytomegalovirus exposure and HLA in healthy donors. The CDR3 is 17 residues long. Germline CDR1 and CDR2: SEHNR and FQNEAQ (reference sequence). The V gene end was trimmed by 1 base and the J gene end by 10 bases; junction bases not matched to a gene: 14. Details on this clone: Its antigen is unknown.

PCR employed 60 Vbeta and 13 Jbeta primers. Measured with immunoSEQ multiplex PCR; TCRdb has only the in-frame clones, and not every one. The data show roughly 150,000 clones, roughly 84% seen once. Findings and caveats of the study: Common viral pathogens (according to a later analysis) appeared linked to several of the most significant clusters.

The chain couples TRBV7-9 to TRBJ2-1; 9 bases agree with TRBD2. The receptor was derived from a boy younger than 10 in good health and CMV-seronegative. The sequenced sample consisted of PBMCs. The CDR3 coding sequence is TGTGCCAGCAGCTTAGTATTATCTAGCGGGGCCCCTCGGGAGCAGTTCTTC. Amino acids: CASSLVLSSGAPREQFF. Drawing the rest from reference TRBV7-9 and TRBJ2-1, the complete variable domain is DTGVSQNPRHKITKRGQNVTFRCDPISEHNRLYWYRQTLGQGPEFLTYFQNEAQLEKSRLLSDRFSAERPKGSFSTLEIQRTEQGDSAMYLCASSLVLSSGAPREQFFGPGTRLTVL.